The rows below give T cell receptor beta chains drawn from one sample of a study of blood T cells in healthy people across ages. TCRdb itself ran the 5' RACE reads through MiXCR, one entry per CDR3 protein. The table includes about 930,000 distinct CDR3 sequences, approximately 32% detected once. These records were also assigned to another study, of T cells of mothers and their children.

The sequenced sample was blood. Source of these receptors: a woman between 40 and 55 years old in good health. Both conserved end residues are part of each CDR3. The order of the fields is J gene, V gene, CDR3 protein.

J gene: TRBJ2-1; V gene: TRBV29-1; CDR3 protein: CSVDGGAYNEQFF
J gene: TRBJ2-7; V gene: TRBV28; CDR3 protein: CASSLSSEGNHEQYF
J gene: TRBJ2-3; V gene: TRBV7-2; CDR3 protein: CASSTWTGTSTDTQYF
J gene: TRBJ2-7; V gene: TRBV20-1; CDR3 protein: CSASSIMGAYYEQYF
J gene: TRBJ2-5; V gene: TRBV5-1; CDR3 protein: CASSLGIDRDETQYF
J gene: TRBJ2-1; V gene: TRBV11-1; CDR3 protein: CASSYSFGTAYNEQFF
J gene: TRBJ2-3; V gene: TRBV12-3/TRBV12-4; CDR3 protein: CASSLFSGGTDTQYF
J gene: TRBJ2-3; V gene: TRBV5-1; CDR3 protein: CASSDTTGRTSTDTQYF
J gene: TRBJ2-7; V gene: TRBV7-9; CDR3 protein: CASSLALGPSVVYEQYF
J gene: TRBJ2-1; V gene: TRBV7-3; CDR3 protein: CASSLRTGGGRYNEQFF
J gene: TRBJ2-5; V gene: TRBV7-7; CDR3 protein: CASSSVDRGETQYF
J gene: TRBJ2-1; V gene: TRBV28; CDR3 protein: CASRSSGGVGSYNEQFF
J gene: TRBJ1-1; V gene: TRBV5-1; CDR3 protein: CASSLPDESTEAFF
J gene: TRBJ2-7; V gene: TRBV12-3/TRBV12-4; CDR3 protein: CASSFPGTYAQYF
J gene: TRBJ1-1; V gene: TRBV5-1; CDR3 protein: CASSLEGTARGTEAFF
J gene: TRBJ1-1; V gene: TRBV5-1; CDR3 protein: CASSEGPGLAEAFF
J gene: TRBJ1-2; V gene: TRBV20-1; CDR3 protein: CSAGAGATNYGYTF
J gene: TRBJ1-5; V gene: TRBV12-3/TRBV12-4; CDR3 protein: CASRRQARGYQPQHF
J gene: TRBJ2-7; V gene: TRBV28; CDR3 protein: CASSPGTGEAYEQYF
J gene: TRBJ1-6; V gene: TRBV20-1; CDR3 protein: CSARGGSQNSPLHF
J gene: TRBJ2-7; V gene: TRBV27; CDR3 protein: CASSWDISYEQYF
J gene: TRBJ2-1; V gene: TRBV4-3; CDR3 protein: CASSQQGAVTNEQFF
J gene: TRBJ1-2; V gene: TRBV3-1; CDR3 protein: CASLGGPNYGYTF
J gene: TRBJ2-1; V gene: TRBV6-1; CDR3 protein: CASGTGGIGQFF
J gene: TRBJ2-1; V gene: TRBV28; CDR3 protein: CASSGAGVMWETQFF
J gene: TRBJ2-7; V gene: TRBV6-2/TRBV6-3; CDR3 protein: CASSYIGSEQYF
J gene: TRBJ2-3; V gene: TRBV7-8; CDR3 protein: CASILRFRDTDTQYF
J gene: TRBJ2-3; V gene: TRBV12-3/TRBV12-4; CDR3 protein: CASSFKGGQSDTQYF
J gene: TRBJ2-6; V gene: TRBV7-2; CDR3 protein: CASSLGAGVTGANVLTF
J gene: TRBJ2-5; V gene: TRBV29-1; CDR3 protein: CSGRTGENEETQYF
J gene: TRBJ2-3; V gene: TRBV5-1; CDR3 protein: CASSLNPVRGSGGRTDTQYF
J gene: TRBJ1-6; V gene: TRBV18; CDR3 protein: CTSSPARGSPLHF
J gene: TRBJ2-5; V gene: TRBV24-1; CDR3 protein: CATSDSGSSETQYF
J gene: TRBJ1-1; V gene: TRBV6-1; CDR3 protein: CASSDWGALNTEAFF
J gene: TRBJ2-2; V gene: TRBV28; CDR3 protein: CASRPTGGRSGELFF
J gene: TRBJ2-1; V gene: TRBV28; CDR3 protein: CASSGYLAGAYNEQFF
J gene: TRBJ1-2; V gene: TRBV4-2; CDR3 protein: CASSQDTGSSYTF
J gene: TRBJ2-1; V gene: TRBV5-1; CDR3 protein: CASSLASTGWGRRTGANEQFF
J gene: TRBJ1-5; V gene: TRBV4-1; CDR3 protein: CASSQDALREGGNQPQHF
J gene: TRBJ2-5; V gene: TRBV2; CDR3 protein: CASRATRTGAETQYF
J gene: TRBJ1-1; V gene: TRBV4-3; CDR3 protein: CASSDAMNTEAFF
J gene: TRBJ1-5; V gene: TRBV9; CDR3 protein: CTSSPDGNSNQPQHF
J gene: TRBJ2-1; V gene: TRBV3-1; CDR3 protein: CASSQQPGTYNEQFF
J gene: TRBJ1-2; V gene: TRBV27; CDR3 protein: CASSFSLLANYGYTF
J gene: TRBJ2-1; V gene: TRBV4-2; CDR3 protein: CASSQILAGGPGNEQFF
J gene: TRBJ1-2; V gene: TRBV29-1; CDR3 protein: CSVRQGAYGYTF
J gene: TRBJ1-2; V gene: TRBV18; CDR3 protein: CASSPIIGAYGYTF
J gene: TRBJ2-7; V gene: TRBV5-1; CDR3 protein: CASSLGQGEHEQYF
J gene: TRBJ1-1; V gene: TRBV18; CDR3 protein: CASSRYRSDSLEAFF
J gene: TRBJ1-2; V gene: TRBV29-1; CDR3 protein: CSVEDRGSGPNYGYTF
J gene: TRBJ2-1; V gene: TRBV11-2; CDR3 protein: CASSLEQGKGYNEQFF